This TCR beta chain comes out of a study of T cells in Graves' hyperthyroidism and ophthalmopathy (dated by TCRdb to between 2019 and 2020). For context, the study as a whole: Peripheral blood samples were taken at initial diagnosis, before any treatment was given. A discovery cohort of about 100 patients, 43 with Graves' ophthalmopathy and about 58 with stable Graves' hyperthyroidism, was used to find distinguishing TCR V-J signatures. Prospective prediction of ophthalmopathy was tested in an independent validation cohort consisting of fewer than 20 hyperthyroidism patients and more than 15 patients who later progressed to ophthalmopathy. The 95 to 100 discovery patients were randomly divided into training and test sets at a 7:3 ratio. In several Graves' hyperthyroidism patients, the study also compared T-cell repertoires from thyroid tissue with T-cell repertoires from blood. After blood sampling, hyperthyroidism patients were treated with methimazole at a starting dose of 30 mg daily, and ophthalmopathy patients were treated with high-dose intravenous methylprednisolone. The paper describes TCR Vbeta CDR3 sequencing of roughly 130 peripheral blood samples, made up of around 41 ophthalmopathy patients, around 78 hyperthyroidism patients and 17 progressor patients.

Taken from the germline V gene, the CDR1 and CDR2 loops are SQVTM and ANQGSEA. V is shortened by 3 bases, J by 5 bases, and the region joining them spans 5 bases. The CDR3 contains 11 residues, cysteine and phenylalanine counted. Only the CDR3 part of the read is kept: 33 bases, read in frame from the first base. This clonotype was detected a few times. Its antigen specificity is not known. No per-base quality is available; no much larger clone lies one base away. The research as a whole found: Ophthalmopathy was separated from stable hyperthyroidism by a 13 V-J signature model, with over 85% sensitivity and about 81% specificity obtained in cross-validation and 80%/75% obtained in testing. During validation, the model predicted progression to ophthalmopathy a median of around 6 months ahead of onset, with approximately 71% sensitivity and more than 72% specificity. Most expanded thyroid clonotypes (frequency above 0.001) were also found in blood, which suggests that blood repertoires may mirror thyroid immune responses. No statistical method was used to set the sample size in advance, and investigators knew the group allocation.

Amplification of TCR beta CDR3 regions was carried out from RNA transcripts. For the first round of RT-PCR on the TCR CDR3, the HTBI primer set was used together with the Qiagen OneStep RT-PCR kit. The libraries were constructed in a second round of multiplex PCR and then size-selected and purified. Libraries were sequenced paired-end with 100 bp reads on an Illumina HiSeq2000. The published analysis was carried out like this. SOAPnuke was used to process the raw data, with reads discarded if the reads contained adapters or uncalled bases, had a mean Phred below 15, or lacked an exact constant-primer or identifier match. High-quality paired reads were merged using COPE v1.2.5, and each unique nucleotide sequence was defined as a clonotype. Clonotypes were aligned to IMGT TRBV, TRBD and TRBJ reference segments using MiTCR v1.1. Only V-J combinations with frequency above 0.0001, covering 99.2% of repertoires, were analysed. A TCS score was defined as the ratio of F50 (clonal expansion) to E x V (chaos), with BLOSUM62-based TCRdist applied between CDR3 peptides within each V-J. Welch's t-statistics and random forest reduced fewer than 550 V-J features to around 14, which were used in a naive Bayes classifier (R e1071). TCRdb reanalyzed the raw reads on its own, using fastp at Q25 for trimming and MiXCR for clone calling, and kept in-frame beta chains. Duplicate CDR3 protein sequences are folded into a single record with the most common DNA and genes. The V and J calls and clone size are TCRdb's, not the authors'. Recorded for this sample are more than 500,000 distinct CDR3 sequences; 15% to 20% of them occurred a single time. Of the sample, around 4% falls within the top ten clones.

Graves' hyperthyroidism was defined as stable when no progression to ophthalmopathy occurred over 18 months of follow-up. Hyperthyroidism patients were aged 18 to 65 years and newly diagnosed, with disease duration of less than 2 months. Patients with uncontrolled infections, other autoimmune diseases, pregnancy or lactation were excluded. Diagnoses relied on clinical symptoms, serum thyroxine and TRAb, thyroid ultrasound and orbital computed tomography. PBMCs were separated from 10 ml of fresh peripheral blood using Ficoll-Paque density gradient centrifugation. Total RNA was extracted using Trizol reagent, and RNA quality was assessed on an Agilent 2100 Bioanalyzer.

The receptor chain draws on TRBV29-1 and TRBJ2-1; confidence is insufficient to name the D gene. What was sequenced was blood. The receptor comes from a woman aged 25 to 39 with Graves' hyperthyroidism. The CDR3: CSVESHNEQFF. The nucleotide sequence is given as TGCAGCGTTGAGTCTCACAATGAGCAGTTCTTC.